This T cell receptor beta chain was obtained from a study of blood T cell repertoires in COVID-19. Study information: Specimens from acute and convalescent COVID-19 originated in the United States, Italy and Spain. Sample material is recorded as cDNA or gDNA derived from T cells, B-cell-depleted T cells, or PBMCs.

As processed by the authors: Estimation of nucleated cell counts relied on the amplification of reference gene primers. This table comes from immunoSEQ multiplex PCR, and its TCRdb copy is limited to in-frame clones, with some not included. V, J and clone size were drawn from that table, and D and trimming were deduced from the DNA. The data contain roughly 190,000 clones, 82% of them singletons. Between the trimmed V and J ends, which lost 2 bases and 6 bases, there was a span of 12 bases. Per germline, CDR1 LNHNV and CDR2 YYDKDF (reference sequence). The CDR3 sequence is 14 residues long. Sample: PBMCs or T cells enriched from blood (not recorded which). This chain connects TRBV15 to TRBJ2-3, with TRBD1 as a possible D gene (5 bases). This TCR derives from a woman in her sixties or seventies with acute COVID-19. The CDR3 DNA reads as TGTGCCACCAGCAGAAAGCAGGGTGGGGATACGCAGTATTTT. Amino acids: CATSRKQGGDTQYF.